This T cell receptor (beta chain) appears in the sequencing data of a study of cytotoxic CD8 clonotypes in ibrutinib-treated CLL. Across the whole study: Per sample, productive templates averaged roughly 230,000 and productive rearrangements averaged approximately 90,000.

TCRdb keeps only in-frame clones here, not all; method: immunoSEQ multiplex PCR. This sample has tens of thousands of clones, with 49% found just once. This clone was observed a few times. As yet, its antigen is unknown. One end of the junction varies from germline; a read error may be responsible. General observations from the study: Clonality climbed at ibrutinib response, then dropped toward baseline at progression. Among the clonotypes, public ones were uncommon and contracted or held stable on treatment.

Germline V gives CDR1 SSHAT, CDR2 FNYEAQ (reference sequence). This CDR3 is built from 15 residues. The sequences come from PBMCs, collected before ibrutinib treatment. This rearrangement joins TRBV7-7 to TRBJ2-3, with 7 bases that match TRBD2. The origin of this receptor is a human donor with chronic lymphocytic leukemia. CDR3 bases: TGTGCTAGCAGCTTATCCAGCGGGAACACAGATACGCAGTATTTT. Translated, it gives CASSLSSGNTDTQYF.